This T cell receptor beta chain was identified in a study of T cell responses to AZD1222 COVID-19 vaccine. CDR1 MNHEY and CDR2 SMNVEV come from the germline V gene (reference sequence). Trimming removed 3 bases from V and 1 base from J, with 7 bases in between. This CDR3 is 13 amino acids long. Repertoires were generated with immunoSEQ multiplex PCR, while TCRdb's copy carries only in-frame clones and drops some. The table has approximately 200,000 clones, approximately 94% seen once; the top ten hold approximately 1.7%. This clone came up once. The source was peripheral blood, collected 28 days after the second dose of the MenACWY control vaccine. This sequence originates from an adult who received the MenACWY meningococcal vaccine as a control. V is TRBV27 and J is TRBJ2-7; a weak D match, TRBD1 (6 bases). The chain's CDR3 is CASSFGQSYEQYF. The CDR3 DNA sequence: TGTGCCAGCAGTTTTGGACAGTCCTACGAGCAGTACTTC.